A single sample is the source of the 4 T cell receptor beta chains below, sequenced in a study of neurological immune-mediated disorders. TCRdb reprocessed the 5' RACE reads with MiXCR, giving one entry per CDR3 protein. Among about 41,000 distinct CDR3 sequences listed, more than 14% were seen once. The sequenced sample was CD4+ T cells from blood. The receptors originated from a woman aged 60-70 years with HTLV-1-associated myelopathy (HAM/TSP).

This clonotype was detected ten times or more. The genes are TRBV5-1 and TRBJ1-1, with D tentatively TRBD1 (6 bases). Between the trimmed V and J ends, which lost 0 bases and 3 bases, there was a span of 12 bases. The CDR3 contains 15 residues. CDR1 and CDR2 from the germline V gene are SGHRS and YFSETQ. The CDR3 DNA reads as TGCGCCAGCAGCTTGGCCCCCCGGACAGACACTGAAGCTTTCTTT. Its protein is CASSLAPRTDTEAFF.

This clonotype was seen repeatedly, ten times or more. This chain links TRBV6-1 with TRBJ1-2; 7 bases map to TRBD1. Germline CDR1 reads MNHNS; CDR2 reads SASEGT. The CDR3 has 11 residues. The trim removed 8 bases at V and 4 bases at J, leaving 1 base unmatched. The CDR3 spells CASGTVYGYTF. The CDR3 nucleotides are TGTGCCAGCGGGACAGTCTATGGCTACACCTTC.

At least ten counts were recorded for this clonotype. The chain links TRBV2 to TRBJ2-7; D might be TRBD2 (6 bases). Germline CDR1 is SNHLY and CDR2 is FYNNEI. V shed 8 bases and J shed 7 bases, with 24 bases lying between them. CDR3 length: 15 residues. CDR3 amino acids: CASVAPATLAGEQYF. CDR3 bases: TGTGCCAGCGTCGCCCCAGCCACACTAGCTGGTGAGCAGTACTTC.

This clonotype has at least ten counts. The V call is TRBV5-6, the J call TRBJ2-2; D uncertain. Germline values: CDR1 SGHDT, CDR2 YYEEEE. The CDR3 contains 15 residues. Trimming shortened V by 0 bases and J by 3 bases, and 9 bases separated the two germline ends. CDR3 residues: CASSLVGFDTGELFF. DNA of the CDR3: TGTGCCAGCAGCTTGGTCGGTTTTGACACCGGGGAGCTGTTTTTT.